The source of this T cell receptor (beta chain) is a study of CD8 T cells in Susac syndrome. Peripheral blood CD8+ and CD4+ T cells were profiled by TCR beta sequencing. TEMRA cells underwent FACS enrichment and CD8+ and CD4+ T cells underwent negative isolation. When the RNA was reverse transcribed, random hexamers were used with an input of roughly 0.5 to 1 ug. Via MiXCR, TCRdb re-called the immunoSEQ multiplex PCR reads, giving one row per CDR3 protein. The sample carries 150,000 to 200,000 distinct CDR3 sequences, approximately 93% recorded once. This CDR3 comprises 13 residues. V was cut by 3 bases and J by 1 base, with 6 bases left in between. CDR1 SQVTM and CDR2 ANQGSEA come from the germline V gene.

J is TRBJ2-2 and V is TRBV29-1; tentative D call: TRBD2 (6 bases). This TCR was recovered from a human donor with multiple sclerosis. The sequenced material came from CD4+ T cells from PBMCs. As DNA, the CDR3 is TGCAGCGTTGACGGGGGGAACACCGGGGAGCTGTTTTTT. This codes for CSVDGGNTGELFF.